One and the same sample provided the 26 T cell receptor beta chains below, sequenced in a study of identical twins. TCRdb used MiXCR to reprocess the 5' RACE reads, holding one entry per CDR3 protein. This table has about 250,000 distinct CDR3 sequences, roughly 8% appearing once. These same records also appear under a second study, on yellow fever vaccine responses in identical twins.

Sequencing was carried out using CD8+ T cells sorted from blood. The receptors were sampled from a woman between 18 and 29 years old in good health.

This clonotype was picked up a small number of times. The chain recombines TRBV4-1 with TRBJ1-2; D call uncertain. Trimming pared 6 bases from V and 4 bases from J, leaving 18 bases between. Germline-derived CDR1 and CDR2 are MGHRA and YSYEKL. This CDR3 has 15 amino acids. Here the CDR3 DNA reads TGCGCCAGCAGTCACTCCTGGGAACAGTCCTATGGCTACACCTTC. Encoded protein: CASSHSWEQSYGYTF.

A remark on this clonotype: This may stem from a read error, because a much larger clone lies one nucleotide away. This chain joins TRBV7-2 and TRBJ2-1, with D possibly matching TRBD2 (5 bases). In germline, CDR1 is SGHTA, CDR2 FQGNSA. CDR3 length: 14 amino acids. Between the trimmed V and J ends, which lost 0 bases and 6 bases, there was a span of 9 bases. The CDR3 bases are TGTGCCAGCAGCTTAGCGGTAGCGACCAATGAGCAGTTCTTC. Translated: CASSLAVATNEQFF.

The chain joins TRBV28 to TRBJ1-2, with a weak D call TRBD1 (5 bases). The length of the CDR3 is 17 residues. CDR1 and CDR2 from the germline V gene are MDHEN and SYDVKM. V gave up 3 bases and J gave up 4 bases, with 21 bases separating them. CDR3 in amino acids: CASSFPLLDNPSYGYTF. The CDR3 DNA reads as TGTGCCAGCAGTTTCCCTCTGCTGGACAACCCAAGCTATGGCTACACCTTC.

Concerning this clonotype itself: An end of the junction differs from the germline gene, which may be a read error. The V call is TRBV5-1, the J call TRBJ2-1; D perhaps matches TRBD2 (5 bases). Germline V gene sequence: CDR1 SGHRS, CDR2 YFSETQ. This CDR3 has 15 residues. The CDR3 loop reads CASSREVLGYYEQFF. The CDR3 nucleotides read TGCGCCAGCAGCCGGGAAGTTCTAGGCTACTATGAGCAGTTCTTC.

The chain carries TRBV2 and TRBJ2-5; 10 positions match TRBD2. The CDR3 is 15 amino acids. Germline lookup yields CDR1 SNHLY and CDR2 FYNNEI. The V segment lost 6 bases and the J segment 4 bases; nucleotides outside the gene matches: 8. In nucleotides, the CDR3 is TGTGCCAGCAGGACCGGGACTAGCGAGTCAGAGACCCAGTACTTC. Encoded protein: CASRTGTSESETQYF. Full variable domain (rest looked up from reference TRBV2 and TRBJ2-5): EPEVTQTPSHQVTQMGQEVILRCVPISNHLYFYWYRQILGQKVEFLVSFYNNEISEKSEIFDDQFSVERPDGSNFTLKIRSTKLEDSAMYFCASRTGTSESETQYFGPGTRLLVL.

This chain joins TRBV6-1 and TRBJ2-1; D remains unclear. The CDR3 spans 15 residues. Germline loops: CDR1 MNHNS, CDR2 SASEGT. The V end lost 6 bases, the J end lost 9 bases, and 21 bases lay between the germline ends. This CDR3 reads CASSEQNSVLSEQFF. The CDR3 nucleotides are TGTGCCAGCAGCGAGCAGAACTCCGTCCTAAGTGAGCAGTTCTTC.

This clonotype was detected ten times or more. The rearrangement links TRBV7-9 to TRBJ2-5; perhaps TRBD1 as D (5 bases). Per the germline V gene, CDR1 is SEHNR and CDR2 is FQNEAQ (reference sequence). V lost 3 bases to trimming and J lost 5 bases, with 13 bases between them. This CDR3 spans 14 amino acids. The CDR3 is CASSFPGNRETQYF. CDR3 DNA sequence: TGTGCCAGCAGCTTTCCAGGGAATAGGGAGACCCAGTACTTC.

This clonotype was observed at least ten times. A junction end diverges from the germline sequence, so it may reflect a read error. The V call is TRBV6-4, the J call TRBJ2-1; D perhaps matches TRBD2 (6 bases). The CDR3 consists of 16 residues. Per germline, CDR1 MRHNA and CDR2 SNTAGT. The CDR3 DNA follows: TGTGCCAGCAGCGACTTAGCGGAAGGCCCTCACAATGAGCAGTTCTTC. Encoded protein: CASSDLAEGPHNEQFF.

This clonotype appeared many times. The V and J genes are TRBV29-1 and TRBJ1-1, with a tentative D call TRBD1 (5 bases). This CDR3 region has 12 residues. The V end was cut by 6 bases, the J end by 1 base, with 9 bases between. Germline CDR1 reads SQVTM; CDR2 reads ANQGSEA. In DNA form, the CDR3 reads TGCAGCGTCAGGGCGCAGAACACTGAAGCTTTCTTT. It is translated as CSVRAQNTEAFF.

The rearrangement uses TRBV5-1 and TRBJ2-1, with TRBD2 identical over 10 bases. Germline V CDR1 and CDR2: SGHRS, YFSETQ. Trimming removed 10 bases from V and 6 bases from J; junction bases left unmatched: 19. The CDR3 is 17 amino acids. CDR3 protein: CAGPGTSVLFHFNEQFF. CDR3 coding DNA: TGCGCCGGACCGGGGACTAGCGTTTTGTTTCATTTCAATGAGCAGTTCTTC. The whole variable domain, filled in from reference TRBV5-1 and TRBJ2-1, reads KAGVTQTPRYLIKTRGQQVTLSCSPISGHRSVSWYQQTPGQGLQFLFEYFSETQRNKGNFPGRFSGRQFSNSRSEMNVSTLELGDSALYLCAGPGTSVLFHFNEQFFGPGTRLTVL.

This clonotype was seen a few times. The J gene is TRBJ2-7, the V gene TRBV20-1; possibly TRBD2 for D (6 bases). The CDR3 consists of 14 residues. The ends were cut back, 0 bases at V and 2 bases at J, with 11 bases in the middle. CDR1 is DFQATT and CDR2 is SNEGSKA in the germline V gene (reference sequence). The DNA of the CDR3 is TGCAGTGCTAGAGATTGGCGGGGAACCTACGAGCAGTACTTC. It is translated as CSARDWRGTYEQYF.

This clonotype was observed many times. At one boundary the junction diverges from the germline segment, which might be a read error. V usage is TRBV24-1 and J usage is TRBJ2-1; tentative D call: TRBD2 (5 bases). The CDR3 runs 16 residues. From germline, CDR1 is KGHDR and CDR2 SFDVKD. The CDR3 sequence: CATSDRRTLPYDEQFF. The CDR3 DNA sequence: TGTGCCACCAGTGACCGCCGGACTTTACCCTACGATGAGCAGTTCTTC.

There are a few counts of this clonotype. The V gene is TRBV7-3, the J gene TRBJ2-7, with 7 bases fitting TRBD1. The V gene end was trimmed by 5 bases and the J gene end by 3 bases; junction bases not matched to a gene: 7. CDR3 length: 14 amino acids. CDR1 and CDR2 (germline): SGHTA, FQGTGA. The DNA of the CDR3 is TGTGCCAGCAGCCAGACAGGGAACGACTACGAGCAGTACTTC. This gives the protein CASSQTGNDYEQYF. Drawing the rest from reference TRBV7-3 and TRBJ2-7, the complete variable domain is GAGVSQTPSNKVTEKGKYVELRCDPISGHTALYWYRQSLGQGPEFLIYFQGTGAADDSGLPNDRFFAVRPEGSVSTLKIQRTERGDSAVYLCASSQTGNDYEQYFGPGTRLTVT.

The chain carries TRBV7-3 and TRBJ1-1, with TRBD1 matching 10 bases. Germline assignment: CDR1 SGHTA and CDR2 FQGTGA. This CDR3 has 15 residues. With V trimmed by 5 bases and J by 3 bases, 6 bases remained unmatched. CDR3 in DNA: TGTGCCAGCAGCCCTTTGGGGACAGGGGACACTGAAGCTTTCTTT. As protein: CASSPLGTGDTEAFF.

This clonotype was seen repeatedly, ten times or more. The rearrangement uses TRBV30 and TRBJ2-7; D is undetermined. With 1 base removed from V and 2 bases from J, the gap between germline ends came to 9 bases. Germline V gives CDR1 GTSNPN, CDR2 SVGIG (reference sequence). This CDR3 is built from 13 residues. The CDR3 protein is CAWSGGAPYEQYF. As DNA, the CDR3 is TGTGCCTGGAGTGGCGGAGCCCCCTACGAGCAGTACTTC.

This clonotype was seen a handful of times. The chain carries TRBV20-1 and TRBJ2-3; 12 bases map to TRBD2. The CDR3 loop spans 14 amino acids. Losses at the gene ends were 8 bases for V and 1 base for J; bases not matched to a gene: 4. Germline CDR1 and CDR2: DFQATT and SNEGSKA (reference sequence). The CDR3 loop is CSLTSGSRTDTQYF. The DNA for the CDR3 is TGCAGTCTGACTAGCGGGAGCCGCACAGATACGCAGTATTTT.

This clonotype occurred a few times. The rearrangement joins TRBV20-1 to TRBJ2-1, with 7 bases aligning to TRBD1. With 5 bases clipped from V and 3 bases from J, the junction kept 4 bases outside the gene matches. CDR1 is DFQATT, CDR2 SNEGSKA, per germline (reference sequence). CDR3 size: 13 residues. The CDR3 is CSAPGQNYNEQFF. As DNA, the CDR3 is TGCAGTGCTCCGGGACAGAACTACAATGAGCAGTTCTTC.

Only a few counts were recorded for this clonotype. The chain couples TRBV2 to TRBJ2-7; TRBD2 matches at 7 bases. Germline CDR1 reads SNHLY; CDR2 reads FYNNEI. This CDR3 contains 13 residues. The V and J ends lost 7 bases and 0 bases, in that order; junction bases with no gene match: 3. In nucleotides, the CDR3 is TGTGCCAGCAAACGGGGGGACTCCTACGAGCAGTACTTC. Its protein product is CASKRGDSYEQYF.

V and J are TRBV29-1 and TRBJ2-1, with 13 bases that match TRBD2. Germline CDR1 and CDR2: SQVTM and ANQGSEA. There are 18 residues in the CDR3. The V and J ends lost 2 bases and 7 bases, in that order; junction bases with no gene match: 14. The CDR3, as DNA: TGCAGCGTTGAATCAGAACTAGCGGGAGGGCCCCACTCGAATGAGCAGTTCTTC. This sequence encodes CSVESELAGGPHSNEQFF.

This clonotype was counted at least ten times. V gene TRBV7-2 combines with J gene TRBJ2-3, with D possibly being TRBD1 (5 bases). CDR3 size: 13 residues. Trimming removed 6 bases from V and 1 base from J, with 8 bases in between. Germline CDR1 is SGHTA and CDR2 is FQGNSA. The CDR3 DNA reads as TGTGCCAGCAGGGGGCAGGGCACAGATACGCAGTATTTT. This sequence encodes CASRGQGTDTQYF. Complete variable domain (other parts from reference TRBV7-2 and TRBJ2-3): GAGVSQSPSNKVTEKGKDVELRCDPISGHTALYWYRQSLGQGLEFLIYFQGNSAPDKSGLPSDRFSAERTGGSVSTLTIQRTQQEDSAVYLCASRGQGTDTQYFGPGTRLTVL.

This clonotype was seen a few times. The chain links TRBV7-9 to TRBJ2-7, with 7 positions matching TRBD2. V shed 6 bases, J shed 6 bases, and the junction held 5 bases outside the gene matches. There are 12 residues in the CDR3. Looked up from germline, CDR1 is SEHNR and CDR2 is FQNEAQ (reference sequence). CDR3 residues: CASRIGGSEQYF. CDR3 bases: TGTGCCAGCAGAATCGGGGGGAGCGAGCAGTACTTC.

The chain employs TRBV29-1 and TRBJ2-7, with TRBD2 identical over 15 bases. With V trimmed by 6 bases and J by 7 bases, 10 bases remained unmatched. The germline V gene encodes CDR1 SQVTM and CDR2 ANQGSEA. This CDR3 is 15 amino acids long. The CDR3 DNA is TGCAGCGTAAGATCGGGACTAGCGGGGGGTCGTGAGCAGTACTTC. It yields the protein CSVRSGLAGGREQYF.

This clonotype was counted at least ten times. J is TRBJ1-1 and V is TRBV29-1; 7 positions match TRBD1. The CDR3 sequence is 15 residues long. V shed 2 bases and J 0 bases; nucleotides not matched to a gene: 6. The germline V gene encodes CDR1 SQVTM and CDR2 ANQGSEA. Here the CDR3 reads CSVEFWDSMNTEAFF. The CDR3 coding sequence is TGCAGCGTTGAATTTTGGGACAGCATGAACACTGAAGCTTTCTTT.

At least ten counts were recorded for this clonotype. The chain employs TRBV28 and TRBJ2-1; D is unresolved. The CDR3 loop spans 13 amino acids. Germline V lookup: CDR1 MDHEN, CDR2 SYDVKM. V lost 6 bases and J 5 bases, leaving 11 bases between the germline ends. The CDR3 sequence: CASSPPRNNEQFF. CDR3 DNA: TGTGCCAGCAGCCCCCCCCGGAACAATGAGCAGTTCTTC.

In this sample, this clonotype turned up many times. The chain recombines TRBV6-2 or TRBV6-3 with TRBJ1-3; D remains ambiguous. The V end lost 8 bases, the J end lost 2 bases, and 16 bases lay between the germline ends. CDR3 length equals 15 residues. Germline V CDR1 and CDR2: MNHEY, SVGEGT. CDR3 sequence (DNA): TGTGCCAGCGGCCTCTTTGGACCTCCTGGAAACACCATATATTTT. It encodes CASGLFGPPGNTIYF.

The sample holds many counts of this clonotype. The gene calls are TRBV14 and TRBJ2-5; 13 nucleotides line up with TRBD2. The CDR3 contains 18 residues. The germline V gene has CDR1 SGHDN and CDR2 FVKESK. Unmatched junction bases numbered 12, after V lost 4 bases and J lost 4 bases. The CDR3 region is CASSLTSGRPGGGETQYF. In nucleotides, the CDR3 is TGTGCCAGCAGCCTGACTAGCGGGAGGCCTGGCGGGGGAGAGACCCAGTACTTC.